The rows below give T cell receptor beta chains drawn from one sample of a study of T cell responses to AZD1222 COVID-19 vaccine. Clones were sequenced by immunoSEQ multiplex PCR, and TCRdb holds only the in-frame ones, with some missing. The sample has about 170,000 clones, around 87% seen once. The starting material was peripheral blood, obtained on day 0 of AZD1222 vaccination. These receptors were collected from an adult in good health. CDR3s leave out the opening cysteine and the closing phenylalanine or tryptophan.

>TRBV9|12
ASRSTGGDYGYT
>TRBV6-5|13
ASSRDRGGTDTQY
>TRBV12-3/TRBV12-4|11
ASSRTGHTEAF
>TRBV6-1|13
ASSEWGQTNTEAF
>TRBV6-5|13
ASSYFDRGDYGYT
>TRBV7-8|13
ASSLLAGGYNEQF
>TRBV18|14
ASSPLSSADTGELF
>TRBV28|11
ASSQGWRQSQH
>TRBV6-1|15
ASREQIGLAGGNEQF
>TRBV27|12
ASSPSGYNTEAF
>TRBV30|11
AWSGQGGYGYT
>TRBV3-1/TRBV3-2|12
ASSVDRRNTEAF
>TRBV19|15
ASSIGVRGAPTGELF
>TRBV11-3|13
ASSSGTSGRDEQF
>TRBV2|11
ASSDRSNQPQH
>TRBV7-9|10
ASSSRDYEQY
>TRBV19|17
ASSIDEWGSGVNYNEQF
>TRBV5-1|11
ASSPAANYEQY
>TRBV5-1|12
ASSLGGLDTEAF
>TRBV7-9|12
ASSTTGLQETQY
>TRBV28|15
ASSLLGRRGTKNIQY
>TRBV28|13
ASTIGPRVSYEQY
>TRBV25-1|13
ASSQLRQGATEAF
>TRBV5-6|14
ASSLVFGGGNTEAF
>TRBV5-6|17
ASSSGTGGGPENQETQY
>TRBV2|11
ASSGVGQTGAF
>TRBV5-4|13
ASSPDTIGQETQY
>TRBV19|14
ASSIDLSRGAYEQY
>TRBV29-1|10
SGDRVQDTQY
>TRBV18|15
ASSPLYGQGDMNEQF
>TRBV5-4|11
ASSPGGGYEQY
>TRBV4-2|13
ASSQDGQGNQPQH
>TRBV9|14
ASSEYQGRGTDTQY
>TRBV5-4|14
ASSLRAGQGASGYT
>TRBV9|12
ASTRLDSNTEAF
>TRBV5-1|12
ASSLAGRALGQY
>TRBV7-2|13
ASSPIVVSFARQY
>TRBV7-8|12
ASSPGTGNYEQY
>TRBV2|12
ASSLQGNTGELF
>TRBV21-1|13
ASSKSGERNEKLF
>TRBV19|10
ASVGYGTEAF
>TRBV5-1|15
ASSSGAYAGAAGELF
>TRBV4-1|15
ASSPRGQGLAKNIQY
>TRBV19|14
ASRQYPREYDQPQH
>TRBV25-1|13
ASSEPTIRGTEAF
>TRBV2|19
ASRPGQGAPGLGGGMNEQF
>TRBV27|12
ASSFRDSNQPQH
>TRBV6-1|12
ASSEIDRNYEQY
>TRBV5-5|11
ASSLVAGKGYT
>TRBV11-2|13
ASSSQTGGNSPLH
>TRBV2|10
ASSDIRGGYT
>TRBV24-1|18
ATSGWTSGRVLSSYNEQF
>TRBV7-8|14
ASSFGRRVKSNEQF
>TRBV5-1|13
ASSPRATGGSEAF
>TRBV27|10
ASSPNSYEQF
>TRBV6-5|11
ASSSLPLGGYT
>TRBV5-1|11
ASSSGVSYEQY
>TRBV5-1|12
ASSLDGNGSPLH
>TRBV5-4|15
ASSLSLAGGNSYEQY
>TRBV27|10
ASSGRSAEAF